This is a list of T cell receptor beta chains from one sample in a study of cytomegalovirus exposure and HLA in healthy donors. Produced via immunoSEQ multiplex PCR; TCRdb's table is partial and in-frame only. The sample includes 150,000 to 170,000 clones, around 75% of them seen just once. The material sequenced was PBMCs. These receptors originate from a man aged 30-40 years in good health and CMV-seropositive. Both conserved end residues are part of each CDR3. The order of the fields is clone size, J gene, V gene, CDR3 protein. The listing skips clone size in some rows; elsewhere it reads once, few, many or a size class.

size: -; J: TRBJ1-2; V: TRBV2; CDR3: CASRATGSGYTF
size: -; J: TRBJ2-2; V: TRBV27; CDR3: CASSAGTVAGELFF
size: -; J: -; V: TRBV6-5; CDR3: CASARTGGIFAEQYF
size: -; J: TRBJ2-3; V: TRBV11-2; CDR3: CASTPVTVSTDTQYF
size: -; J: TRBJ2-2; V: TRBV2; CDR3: CASVSYTGELFF
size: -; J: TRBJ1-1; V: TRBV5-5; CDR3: CASSGVLGGVKGYTEAFF
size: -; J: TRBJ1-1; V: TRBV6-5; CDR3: CASSYRGAVNTEAFF
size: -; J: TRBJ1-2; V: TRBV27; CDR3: CASTGLGQGYGYTF
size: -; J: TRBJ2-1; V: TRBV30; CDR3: CAWSVRGSSRWFF
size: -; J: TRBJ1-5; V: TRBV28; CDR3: CASSFRANQPQHF
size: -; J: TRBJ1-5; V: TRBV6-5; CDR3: CASSLSLNQPQHF
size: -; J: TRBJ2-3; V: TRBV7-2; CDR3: CASSLNQRGGPDTQYF
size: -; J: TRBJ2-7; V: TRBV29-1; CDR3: CSARLAGSYEQYF
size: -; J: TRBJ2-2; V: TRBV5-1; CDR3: CASSLWGQDTGELFF
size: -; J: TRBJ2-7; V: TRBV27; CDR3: CASNRLGGPYEQYF
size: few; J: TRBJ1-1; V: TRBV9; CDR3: CASSREGLNTEAFF
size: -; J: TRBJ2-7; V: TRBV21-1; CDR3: CASSKWEGFHEQYF
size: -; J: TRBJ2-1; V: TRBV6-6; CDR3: CASSLMRVSYNEQFF
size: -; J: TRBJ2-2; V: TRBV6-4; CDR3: CASSLRAGGVTGELFF
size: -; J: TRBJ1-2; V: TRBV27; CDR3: CASSLSRGGYGYTF
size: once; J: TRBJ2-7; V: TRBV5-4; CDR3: CASTALSGSEQYF
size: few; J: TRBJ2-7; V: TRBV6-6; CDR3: CASSYPGSEQYF
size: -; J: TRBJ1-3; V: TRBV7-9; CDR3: CASSVGQGTSGNTIYF
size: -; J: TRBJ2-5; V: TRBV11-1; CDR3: CASSLWEEEGETQYF
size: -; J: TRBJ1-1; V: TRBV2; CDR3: CASEGQGNTEAFF
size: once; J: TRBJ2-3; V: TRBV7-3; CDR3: CASSSGLAGGYSTDTQYF
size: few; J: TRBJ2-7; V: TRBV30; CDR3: CAWSVGLREQYF
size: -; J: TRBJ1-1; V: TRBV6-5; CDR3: CASGNSGAEAFF
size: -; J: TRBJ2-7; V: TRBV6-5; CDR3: CASSQRERGEQYF